These T cell receptor beta chains were read from a single sample in a study of beta chain features in type 1 diabetes. Clones were read by immunoSEQ multiplex PCR, and TCRdb kept only the in-frame ones, dropping some. The table shows about 370,000 clones, with around 10% occurring only once. Sequenced input: central memory CD4+ T cells from blood. These receptors all stem from a man between 25 and 39 years old with type 1 diabetes. Both conserved end residues are part of each CDR3. A D gene is named only where the DNA matches it firmly. Size tells how often a clone was seen (once, few, many) or the class of an expanded clone, and some rows leave it out.

J gene	clone size	D gene	V gene	CDR3 DNA	CDR3 protein
TRBJ1-1	.	.	TRBV5-1	TGCGCCAGCAGCCGGATACAGGGAACTGAAGCTTTCTTT	CASSRIQGTEAFF
TRBJ2-5	.	.	TRBV5-4	TGTGCCAGCAGCTCCCGGGACGGCCAAGAGACCCAGTACTTC	CASSSRDGQETQYF
TRBJ2-2	many	.	TRBV7-9	TGTGCCAGCAGCTTAGTCGGGGCCGGGGAGCTGTTTTTT	CASSLVGAGELFF
TRBJ2-5	many	TRBD2	TRBV7-6	TGTGCCAGCACACCTAGCGGGAGGGTAGGAGAGACCCAGTACTTC	CASTPSGRVGETQYF
TRBJ2-7	.	.	TRBV5-1	TGCGCCAGCACTGGGGACTCCCCGAGCGACGAGCAGTACTTC	CASTGDSPSDEQYF
TRBJ2-1	many	.	TRBV7-9	TGTGCCAGCAGCTTGACTCAGGGAGTGTTCTTC	CASSLTQGVFF
TRBJ2-5	.	.	TRBV7-2	TGTGCCAGCAGGAAACGGGGCAGCCAAGAGACCCAGTACTTC	CASRKRGSQETQYF
TRBJ1-1	.	TRBD1	TRBV7-9	TGTGCCAGCAGCTTATCCCAAGGGGGGACAGGGGGCTTGCGGGCTTTCTTT	CASSLSQGGTGGLRAFF
TRBJ2-7	few	TRBD2	TRBV6-6	TGTGCCAGCAGTAGAGCGGGAGGGGCGTACGAGCAGTACTTC	CASSRAGGAYEQYF
TRBJ2-3	.	.	TRBV4-2	TGTGCCAGCACCTCTTCCGGCACAGATACGCAGTATTTT	CASTSSGTDTQYF
TRBJ2-7	few	TRBD2	TRBV7-2	TGCGCCAGCAGCCTAGGAAGGACTAGCGGGACCTCCGAGCAGTACTTC	CASSLGRTSGTSEQYF
TRBJ2-5	.	.	TRBV28	TGTGCCACCCAGGACCCGGGGGAGACCCAGTACTTC	CATQDPGETQYF
TRBJ2-1	few	.	TRBV29-1	TGCAGCGCCAATCGGGGTAGGACCTACAATGAGCAGTTCTTC	CSANRGRTYNEQFF
TRBJ2-1	.	.	TRBV29-1	TGCAGCGTTGAAGGCAATGACCGAAATGAGCAGTTCTTC	CSVEGNDRNEQFF
TRBJ2-1	.	TRBD1	TRBV7-9	TGTGCCAGCAGCTCTTACAGGGGGCTAGTTAATGAGCAGTTCTTC	CASSSYRGLVNEQFF
TRBJ1-4	.	TRBD1	TRBV6-5	TGTGCCAGCAGTTACTCGGGGACAGGGTACGAAAAACTGTTTTTT	CASSYSGTGYEKLFF
TRBJ2-3	.	.	TRBV7-9	TGTGCCAGCAGCCCTAACACCTATAGCACAGATACGCAGTATTTT	CASSPNTYSTDTQYF